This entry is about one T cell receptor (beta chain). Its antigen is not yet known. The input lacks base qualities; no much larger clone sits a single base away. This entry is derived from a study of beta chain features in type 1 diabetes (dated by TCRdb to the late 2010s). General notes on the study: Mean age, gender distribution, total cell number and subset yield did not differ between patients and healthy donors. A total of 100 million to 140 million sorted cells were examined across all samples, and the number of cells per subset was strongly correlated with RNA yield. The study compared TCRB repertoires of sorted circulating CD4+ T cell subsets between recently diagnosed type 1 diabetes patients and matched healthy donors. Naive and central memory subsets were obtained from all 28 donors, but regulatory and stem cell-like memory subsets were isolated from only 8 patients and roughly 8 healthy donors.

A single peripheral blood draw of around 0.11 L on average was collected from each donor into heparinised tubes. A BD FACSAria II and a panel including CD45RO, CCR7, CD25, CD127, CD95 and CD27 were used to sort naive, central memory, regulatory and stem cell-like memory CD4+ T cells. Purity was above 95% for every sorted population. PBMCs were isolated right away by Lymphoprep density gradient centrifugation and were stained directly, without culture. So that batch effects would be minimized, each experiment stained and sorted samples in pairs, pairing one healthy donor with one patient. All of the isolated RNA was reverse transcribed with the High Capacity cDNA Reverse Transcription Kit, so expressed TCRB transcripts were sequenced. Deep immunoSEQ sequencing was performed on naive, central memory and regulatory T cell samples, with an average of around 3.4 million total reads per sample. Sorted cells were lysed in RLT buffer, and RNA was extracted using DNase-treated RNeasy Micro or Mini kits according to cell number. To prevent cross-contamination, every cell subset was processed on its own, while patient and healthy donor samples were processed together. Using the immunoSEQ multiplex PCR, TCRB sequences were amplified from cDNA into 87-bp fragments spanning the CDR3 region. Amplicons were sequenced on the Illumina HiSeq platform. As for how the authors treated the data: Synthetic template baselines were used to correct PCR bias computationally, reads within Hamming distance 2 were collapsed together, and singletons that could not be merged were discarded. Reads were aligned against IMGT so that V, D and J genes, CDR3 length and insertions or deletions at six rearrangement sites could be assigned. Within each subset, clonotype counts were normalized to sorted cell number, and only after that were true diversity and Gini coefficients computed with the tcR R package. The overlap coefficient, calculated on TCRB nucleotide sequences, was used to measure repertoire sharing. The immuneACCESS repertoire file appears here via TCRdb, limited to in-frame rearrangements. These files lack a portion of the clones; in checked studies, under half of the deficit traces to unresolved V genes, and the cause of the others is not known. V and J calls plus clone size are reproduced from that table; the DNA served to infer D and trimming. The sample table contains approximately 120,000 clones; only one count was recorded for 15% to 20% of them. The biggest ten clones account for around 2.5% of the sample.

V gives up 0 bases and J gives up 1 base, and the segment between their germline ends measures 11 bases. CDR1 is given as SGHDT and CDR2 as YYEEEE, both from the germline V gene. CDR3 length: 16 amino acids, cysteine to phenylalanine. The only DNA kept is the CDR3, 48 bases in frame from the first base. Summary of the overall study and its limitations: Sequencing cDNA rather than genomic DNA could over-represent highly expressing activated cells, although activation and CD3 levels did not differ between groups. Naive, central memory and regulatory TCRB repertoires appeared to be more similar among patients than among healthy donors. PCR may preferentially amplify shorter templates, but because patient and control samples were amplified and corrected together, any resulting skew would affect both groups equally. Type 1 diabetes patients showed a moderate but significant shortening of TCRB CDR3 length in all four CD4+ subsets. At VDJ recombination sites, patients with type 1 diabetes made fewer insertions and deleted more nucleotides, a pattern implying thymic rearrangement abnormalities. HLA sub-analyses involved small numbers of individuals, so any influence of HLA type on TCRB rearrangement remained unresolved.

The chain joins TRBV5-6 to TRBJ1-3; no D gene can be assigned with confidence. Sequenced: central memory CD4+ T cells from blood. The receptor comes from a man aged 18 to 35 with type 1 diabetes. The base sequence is TGTGCCAGCAGCTTGGGTCCTACAGAATCTGGAAACACCATATATTTT. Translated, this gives CASSLGPTESGNTIYF. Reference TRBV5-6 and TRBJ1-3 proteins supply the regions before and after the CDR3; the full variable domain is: DAGVTQSPTHLIKTRGQQVTLRCSPKSGHDTVSWYQQALGQGPQFIFQYYEEEERQRGNFPDRFSGHQFPNYSSELNVNALLLGDSALYLCASSLGPTESGNTIYFGEGSWLTVV.